This record covers a single TCR beta chain. The target antigen is unknown. The CDR3 has 14 residues. The germline CDR1 and CDR2 sequences are MNHEY and SMNVEV (reference sequence). The V end was cut by 4 bases, the J end by 3 bases, with 13 bases between. The data belong to a study of T cell clones after liver transplantation. For the study at large: Pre-transplant mixed lymphocyte reactions yielded third-party-reactive TCRbeta sequences as comparators for graft-donor-reactive sequences. Study-level findings and limits: A significant post-transplant drop in circulating graft-donor-reactive CD4 TCRbeta sequences occurred in most of the 8 subjects. These preliminary findings come from unstandardized post-transplant sampling times.

This table comes from immunoSEQ multiplex PCR, and its TCRdb copy is limited to in-frame clones, with some not included. The sample carries more than 65,000 clones, more than 90% recorded once. Sequenced here: CD4+ T cells from blood, sampled before liver transplant. This clonotype originated in a human donor who received a liver transplant. The chain employs TRBV27 and TRBJ2-7; tentative D call: TRBD2 (6 bases). The CDR3 DNA reads TGTGCCAGCAGTTCGATTTGGGGGGACTACGAGCAGTACTTC. As protein: CASSSIWGDYEQYF.